This T cell receptor (beta chain) was profiled in a study of T-cell memory formation after mild COVID-19 (TCRdb year 2021). Broadly, across the study: TCR sequence clusters from the two donors were found to be largely donor specific. In a couple of donors, T-cell clones that expanded and contracted after mild COVID-19 were tracked by sequencing TCRalpha and TCRbeta repertoires over time. Two young, previously healthy adult volunteers, one female and one male, were included in the cohort. Results the study describes overall, beyond this receptor: Some responding clones were detected in pre-infection memory, which suggested that pre-existing cross-reactive memory T cells had joined the SARS-CoV-2 response. Contracting CD4+ clones turned up mainly in the CM and EM memory subsets, whereas EMRA was where CD8+ clones were enriched. The second-wave clones that peaked on day 37 were not confirmed to be SARS-CoV-2 specific. Clones contracting from day 15 to 85 had balanced CD4/CD8 phenotypes, while a second wave expanding from day 15 to 37 was biased towards CD4+. Only two mild cases were covered in the study, and larger cohorts including severe cases with pre-infection samples were considered necessary.

Ficoll-Paque density gradient centrifugation was used to isolate PBMCs. The instrument was an Illumina NovaSeq 6000. TCRalpha and TCRbeta cDNA libraries were constructed by 5'RACE with constant-segment primers, with sample barcodes and unique molecular identifiers being introduced. Trizol reagent was used to extract RNA from every sample. Amplification of the libraries took two PCR steps, and the second step added a second sample barcode plus Illumina TruSeq adapters. Sequencing of libraries was performed on an Illumina NovaSeq with 2 x 150 bp paired-end reads. The paper's data handling went like this. The reads were demultiplexed and collapsed into UMI-guided consensus sequences using migec v1.2.7. Using mixcr v2.1.11, UMI consensuses were aligned to TRA and TRB V and J templates and then assembled into clonotypes. Clonotypes were classified as expanded or contracted when called significant by both edgeR and NoisET, with noise models trained on biological replicates. For edgeR calls, the cutoffs were a false discovery rate-adjusted p below 0.01 and a log2 fold-change threshold of 1. As an exploratory analysis of dynamics, PCA with hierarchical clustering was applied to max-normalized trajectories of the 1000 most abundant clonotypes. Each responding clone was given a CD4 or CD8 phenotype based on the CD4+ and CD8+ repertoires, which had been sequenced separately. Using fastp at Q25 and MiXCR, TCRdb reprocessed the public reads and kept productive beta chains. Each CDR3 protein appears once, grouped with its most common genes and DNA. These V and J calls originate from TCRdb's pipeline instead of the authors' own analysis. The sample data list 350,000 to 450,000 distinct CDR3 sequences, and 20% of these were observed just once. Roughly 8.4% of the sample belongs to the ten largest clones.

This clonotype was counted only a few times. Its recognized antigen is unknown. Within one base of it there is no much larger clone, and no base qualities were kept. There are 18 amino acids in the CDR3, from cysteine to phenylalanine inclusive. This entry keeps only the CDR3 DNA: 54 bases, framed from base 1. In the germline V gene, CDR1 corresponds to MGHDK and CDR2 to SYGVNS. Compared with germline, V lacks 3 bases and J lacks 0 bases; bases without a gene match: 9. Sequenced sample: PBMCs or a T cell subset sorted from them (not recorded which). The sequence came from an adult woman who had mild COVID-19 (a few samples of this study predate the infection). The sample titles of this study are shuffled in the database, so cell type and time point are left out; the donor was told from shared clones. The chain was built from TRBV25-1 and TRBJ2-3; 10 junctional bases match TRBD2. The sequenced DNA is TGTGCCAGCAGTGATGGACTAAGCGGGGGGGTTAGCACAGATACGCAGTATTTT. This codes for CASSDGLSGGVSTDTQYF.